Each of the 10 T cell receptor beta chains below was sequenced from the same sample in a study of T cells in Graves' hyperthyroidism and ophthalmopathy. There were TCR beta CDR3 regions amplified from RNA transcripts. TCR CDR3 regions were first amplified by RT-PCR with HTBI primers. TCRdb re-called the multiplex PCR reads through MiXCR, storing one row per CDR3 protein. The table lists 480,000 or so distinct CDR3 sequences, over 35% of them singletons. Sequencing was carried out using peripheral blood or thyroid tissue (not recorded which). The receptors were gathered from an adult woman with Graves' disease, either hyperthyroidism or ophthalmopathy (not recorded which).

This clonotype was detected ten times or more. The rearrangement joins TRBV20-1 to TRBJ1-2; D is unclear. V was pared by 0 bases and J by 4 bases, with 15 bases between. Germline loops: CDR1 DFQATT, CDR2 SNEGSKA (reference sequence). This CDR3 spans 15 amino acids. CDR3 sequence reads: CSARDVYRISYGYTF. The CDR3 DNA reads as TGCAGTGCTAGAGATGTTTACAGAATAAGCTATGGCTACACCTTC.

The CDR3 loop is CASSFTLRENTEAFF. The CDR3 DNA follows: TGTGCCAGCAGTTTTACTCTCCGGGAGAACACTGAAGCTTTCTTT. The chain couples TRBV12-3 or TRBV12-4 to TRBJ1-1; D remains unclear. V gave up 3 bases and J gave up 1 base, with 12 bases separating them. The CDR3 contains 15 residues.

The chain couples TRBV6-5 to TRBJ1-6; 7 nucleotides match TRBD1. This CDR3 spans 13 amino acids. Trimming cost V 7 bases and J 9 bases; bases outside gene matches: 6. Germline V gives CDR1 MNHEY, CDR2 SVGAGI. Here the CDR3 reads CASTPGGFSPLHF. CDR3 DNA sequence: TGTGCCAGCACGCCAGGGGGTTTTTCACCCCTCCACTTT.

This clonotype was counted many times. CDR3 in DNA: TGTGCCAGCAGCGTAACTAGCGCCTCCTACGAGCAGTACTTC. Protein product: CASSVTSASYEQYF. This chain joins TRBV9 and TRBJ2-7; 7 nucleotides line up with TRBD2. The CDR3 spans 14 residues. With V trimmed by 1 base and J by 0 bases, 1 base remained unmatched. The germline V gene has CDR1 SGDLS and CDR2 YYNGEE.

This clonotype was observed many times. This chain connects TRBV5-6 to TRBJ2-5; 12 bases are shared with TRBD2. From germline, CDR1 is SGHDT and CDR2 YYEEEE. This CDR3 is 14 amino acids long. V gave up 4 bases and J gave up 9 bases; unmatched junction bases: 7. CDR3 nucleotide sequence: TGTGCCAGCAGCCTGAGACTAGCGGGAGCGGCCCAGTACTTC. Amino acid sequence: CASSLRLAGAAQYF.

The V and J genes are TRBV7-3 and TRBJ1-3; D possibly corresponds to TRBD1 (5 bases). Germline-derived CDR1 and CDR2 are SGHTA and FQGTGA. The CDR3 runs to 16 residues. V was shortened by 1 base and J by 7 bases, with 17 bases between the two germline ends. CDR3 sequence: CASSLIPVGAGNTIYF. CDR3 DNA sequence: TGTGCCAGCAGCTTAATTCCTGTAGGGGCAGGGAACACCATATATTTT. Supplemented by reference TRBV7-3 and TRBJ1-3, the full variable domain reads GAGVSQTPSNKVTEKGKYVELRCDPISGHTALYWYRQSLGQGPEFLIYFQGTGAADDSGLPNDRFFAVRPEGSVSTLKIQRTERGDSAVYLCASSLIPVGAGNTIYFGEGSWLTVV.

This clonotype was seen a handful of times. The chain uses TRBV2 and TRBJ2-7; possibly TRBD2 for D (5 bases). Per germline, CDR1 SNHLY and CDR2 FYNNEI. Trimming shortened V by 6 bases and J by 0 bases, and 12 bases separated the two germline ends. The CDR3 has 14 residues. The CDR3 sequence is CASRGLINSYEQYF. CDR3 DNA: TGTGCCAGCAGAGGACTTATAAACTCCTACGAGCAGTACTTC.

The sample holds a few counts of this clonotype. The chain carries TRBV27 and TRBJ2-7; TRBD2 aligns across 10 bases. Germline assignment: CDR1 MNHEY and CDR2 SMNVEV (reference sequence). This CDR3 has 15 amino acids. V lost 6 bases to trimming and J lost 2 bases; unmatched junction nucleotides: 7. The CDR3 protein is CASSPVSGRTYEQYF. DNA for the CDR3: TGTGCCAGCAGCCCCGTTAGCGGGAGGACCTACGAGCAGTACTTC.

This clonotype was counted a few times. Without the conserved terminal phenylalanine or tryptophan, this CDR3 likely stems from a read error. It is unclear where the CDR3 begins or ends on the DNA, so no DNA is shown, and the CDR3 is as TCRdb lists it. V and J are TRBV20-1 and TRBJ2-5; the table names TRBD1, a call not compared with the DNA. The CDR3 is 9 amino acids in total, end residues counted. Germline CDR1 is DFQATT and CDR2 is SNEGSKA (reference sequence). Here the CDR3 reads CSAPDREVS.

This clonotype has a count of ten or more. CDR3: CASSYQYSNQPQHF. In DNA, the CDR3 is TGTGCCAGCAGTTACCAGTATAGCAATCAGCCCCAGCATTTT. This chain links TRBV6-6 with TRBJ1-5; D gene ambiguous. Per germline, CDR1 MNHNY and CDR2 SVGAGI (reference sequence). The CDR3 totals 14 residues. V shed 2 bases and J shed 0 bases, with 5 bases lying between them.